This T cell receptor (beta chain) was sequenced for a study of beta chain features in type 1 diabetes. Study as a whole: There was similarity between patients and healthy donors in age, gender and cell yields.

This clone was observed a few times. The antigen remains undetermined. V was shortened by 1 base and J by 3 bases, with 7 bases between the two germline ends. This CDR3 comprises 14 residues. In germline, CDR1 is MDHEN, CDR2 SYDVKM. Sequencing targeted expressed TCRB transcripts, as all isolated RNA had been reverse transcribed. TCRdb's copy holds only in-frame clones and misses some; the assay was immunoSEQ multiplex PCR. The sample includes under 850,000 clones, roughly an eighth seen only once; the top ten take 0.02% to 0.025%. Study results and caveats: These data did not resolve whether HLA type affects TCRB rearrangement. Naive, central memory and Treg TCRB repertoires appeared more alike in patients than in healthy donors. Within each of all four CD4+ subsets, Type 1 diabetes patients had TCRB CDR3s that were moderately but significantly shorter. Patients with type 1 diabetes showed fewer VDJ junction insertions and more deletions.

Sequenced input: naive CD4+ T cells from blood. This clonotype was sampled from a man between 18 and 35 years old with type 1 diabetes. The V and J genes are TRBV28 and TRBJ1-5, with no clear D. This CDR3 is CASSLSRDNQPQHF. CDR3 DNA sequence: TGTGCCAGCAGTTTATCTAGGGACAATCAGCCCCAGCATTTT.